These 17 T cell receptor beta chains were sequenced from one sample in a study of blood T cell repertoires in COVID-19. The table came from immunoSEQ multiplex PCR; TCRdb's copy has only in-frame clones and leaves some out. In the table there are 150,000 to 250,000 clones, 94% of which are singletons. Sample: peripheral blood. Source of these receptors: a man aged 25 to 45 with COVID-19, enrolled during active disease.

The J gene is TRBJ2-1, the V gene TRBV25-1; 9 bases match TRBD1. Trimming took 3 bases from V and 7 from J; bases not matched to a gene: 7. Germline V gene data show CDR1 as MGHDK and CDR2 as SYGVNS. The CDR3 is 15 amino acids. The CDR3 loop reads CASSESKQGANEQFF. CDR3 sequence (DNA): TGTGCCAGCAGTGAGAGTAAACAGGGGGCGAATGAGCAGTTCTTC. Full variable domain (missing parts from reference TRBV25-1 and TRBJ2-1): EADIYQTPRYLVIGTGKKITLECSQTMGHDKMYWYQQDPGMELHLIHYSYGVNSTEKGDLSSESTVSRIRTEHFPLTLESARPSHTSQYLCASSESKQGANEQFFGPGTRLTVL.

The chain has TRBV24-1 and TRBJ1-2, with no clear D. Trimming removed 9 bases at V and 8 bases at J, with 9 bases between. The CDR3 is 10 residues long. Germline V CDR1 and CDR2: KGHDR, SFDVKD. The CDR3 spells CATGTVGYTF. The CDR3 DNA reads TGTGCCACCGGTACGGTAGGCTACACCTTC.

J is TRBJ1-1 and V is TRBV28, with D possibly TRBD1 on 5 matching bases. V was shortened by 8 bases and J by 2 bases, with 12 bases between the two germline ends. Germline V CDR1 and CDR2: MDHEN, SYDVKM. This CDR3 comprises 13 residues. The CDR3 spells CASLLDTNTEAFF. The CDR3 DNA is TGTGCCAGCCTCTTGGACACCAACACTGAAGCTTTCTTT.

The chain links TRBV7-3 to TRBJ2-7, with TRBD2 matching over 14 bases. This CDR3 has 17 amino acids. The V segment lost 1 base and the J segment 2 bases; nucleotides outside the gene matches: 4. Germline assignment: CDR1 SGHTA and CDR2 FQGTGA. The CDR3 region is CASSLSGGLAGAYEQYF. CDR3 sequence (DNA): TGTGCCAGCAGCTTAAGCGGGGGACTAGCGGGGGCCTACGAGCAGTACTTC.

As regards this clone: Other nucleotide sequences from this sample produce the same CDR3. V usage is TRBV12-3 or TRBV12-4 and J usage is TRBJ1-2; D call uncertain. The length of the CDR3 is 12 residues. Trimming removed 4 bases from V and 7 bases from J, with 10 bases in between. In DNA form, the CDR3 reads TGTGCCAGCAGTTCGGGTACCTTTGGCTACACCTTC. Its translation: CASSSGTFGYTF.

V usage is TRBV11-2 and J usage is TRBJ1-2; D is perhaps TRBD1 (6 bases). Deletions cut 5 bases from V and 6 bases from J, with 19 bases between. From germline, CDR1 is SGHAT and CDR2 FQNNGV. The CDR3 covers 15 residues. The CDR3 loop reads CASSTLEQGDHGYTF. As DNA, the CDR3 is TGTGCCAGCAGCACGCTGGAACAGGGAGATCATGGCTACACCTTC.

This chain uses TRBV6-1 with TRBJ1-5; unclear D gene. Trimming shortened V by 1 base and J by 0 bases, and 7 bases separated the two germline ends. The CDR3 length is 15 residues. Germline V lookup: CDR1 MNHNS, CDR2 SASEGT. The CDR3 coding sequence is TGTGCCAGCAGTGAAGTTGCAGATAGCAATCAGCCCCAGCATTTT. Translating gives CASSEVADSNQPQHF.

This CDR3 is CASSQDLTGLYEQYF. The CDR3 bases are TGCGCCAGCAGCCAAGATCTTACGGGGTTGTACGAGCAGTACTTC. The chain is built from TRBV4-1 and TRBJ2-7; D possibly corresponds to TRBD2 (5 bases). Looked up from germline, CDR1 is MGHRA and CDR2 is YSYEKL. CDR3 length: 15 amino acids. V was shortened by 0 bases and J by 4 bases, with 13 bases between the two germline ends.

V and J are TRBV9 and TRBJ1-2; 8 bases fit TRBD1. Germline CDR1 and CDR2: SGDLS and YYNGEE. CDR3 size: 15 residues. V trimming: 2 bases; J trimming: 4 bases; junction bases outside the gene matches: 7. DNA of the CDR3: TGTGCCAGCAGCGTGCTTGGACAGGGCGGCTATGGCTACACCTTC. This gives the protein CASSVLGQGGYGYTF. The whole variable domain, remainder taken from reference TRBV9 and TRBJ1-2, is DSGVTQTPKHLITATGQRVTLRCSPRSGDLSVYWYQQSLDQGLQFLIQYYNGEERAKGNILERFSAQQFPDLHSELNLSSLELGDSALYFCASSVLGQGGYGYTFGSGTRLTVV.

V usage is TRBV14 and J usage is TRBJ1-5; 9 bases agree with TRBD1. V trimming: 1 base; J trimming: 8 bases; junction bases outside the gene matches: 6. The CDR3 runs 15 residues. Per germline, CDR1 SGHDN and CDR2 FVKESK. The CDR3 region is CASSQANRGREPQHF. The CDR3 bases are TGTGCCAGCAGCCAAGCCAACAGGGGGCGGGAGCCCCAGCATTTT.

The J gene is TRBJ1-6, the V gene TRBV11-2; a possible D gene is TRBD1 (5 bases). Trimming removed 5 bases from V and 6 bases from J, with 11 bases in between. Germline CDR1 reads SGHAT; CDR2 reads FQNNGV. CDR3 length equals 14 residues. CDR3 amino acids: CASSLGGGNSPLHF. In nucleotides, the CDR3 is TGTGCCAGCAGCCTGGGGGGAGGTAATTCACCCCTCCACTTT.

The V and J genes are TRBV23-1 and TRBJ2-3; 8 positions agree with TRBD1. TRBV23-1 is identified as an open reading frame with a role that is uncertain. This CDR3 is built from 16 residues. V lost 2 bases to trimming and J lost 4 bases; unmatched junction nucleotides: 8. The CDR3 DNA is TGCGCCAGCAGTCAAGGACAGGGAAGCATTTCAGATACGCAGTATTTT. Protein product: CASSQGQGSISDTQYF.

This clone was counted once. This rearrangement joins TRBV18 to TRBJ2-3, with 7 bases that match TRBD2. This CDR3 contains 15 residues. The ends lost 0 bases at V and 4 bases at J; junction bases unmatched: 4. Germline-derived CDR1 and CDR2 are KGHSH and LQKENI. CDR3 DNA sequence: TGTGCCAGCTCACCACCCGCGGGAGCGGCAGATACGCAGTATTTT. It is translated as CASSPPAGAADTQYF.

The chain is built from TRBV2 and TRBJ1-1, with a weak D call TRBD1 (5 bases). Germline-derived CDR1 and CDR2 are SNHLY and FYNNEI. Deletions cut 4 bases from V and 0 bases from J, with 9 bases between. This CDR3 contains 14 residues. CDR3 nucleotides: TGTGCCAGCAGTGGCCCAGGGATGAACACTGAAGCTTTCTTT. It translates to CASSGPGMNTEAFF.

The CDR3: CASSKALSGQDYGYTF. The CDR3 DNA reads TGTGCCAGCAGCAAAGCGCTTTCCGGACAAGACTATGGCTACACCTTC. This sequence joins TRBV21-1 and TRBJ1-2; no check of the table's D call, TRBD1, against the DNA was made. TRBV21-1 corresponds to a pseudogene. The CDR3 contains 16 residues.

The chain couples TRBV27 to TRBJ2-6; possible D gene TRBD1, 5 bases. V was clipped by 5 bases and J by 0 bases, with 11 bases between them. The CDR3 runs 16 residues. Germline CDR1 reads MNHEY; CDR2 reads SMNVEV (reference sequence). CDR3 sequence reads: CASSLLTASGANVLTF. The CDR3 DNA follows: TGTGCCAGCAGTCTACTGACAGCCTCTGGGGCCAACGTCCTGACTTTC.

The V gene is TRBV19, the J gene TRBJ2-7; 7 bases are a match to TRBD1. V dropped 6 bases and J dropped 4; count of bases not matched to a gene: 3. The germline V gene encodes CDR1 LNHDA and CDR2 SQIVND (reference sequence). The CDR3 runs to 12 residues. The CDR3 loop reads CASSPTGYEQYF. The CDR3 nucleotides are TGTGCCAGTAGCCCGACAGGGTACGAGCAGTACTTC.